What follows is one T cell receptor (beta chain) and its context. A much more abundant neighbour one base away suggests this may be a read error. Germline V gives CDR1 DFQATT, CDR2 SNEGSKA (reference sequence). This CDR3 is 14 amino acids long. The data originate from a study of blood T cells in healthy people across ages. Primers used in a second PCR of roughly 7 to 11 cycles were a sample-barcoded 5' primer and a J-beta primer mix. MiXCR, applied by TCRdb to the 5' RACE reads, yields one record per CDR3 protein. In the table there are some 930,000 distinct CDR3 sequences, 25% to 30% of which are singletons. This sample was shared with a second study, whose subject was T cells of mothers and their children.

The sequence was collected from a woman aged 40 to 55 in good health. The chain combines TRBV20-1 with TRBJ2-3, with 10 bases matching TRBD2. The sequenced sample was blood. The CDR3 DNA reads TGCGGTGCTAGAGTACTAGCGGGGAAAGATACGCAGTATTTT. This encodes CGARVLAGKDTQYF.